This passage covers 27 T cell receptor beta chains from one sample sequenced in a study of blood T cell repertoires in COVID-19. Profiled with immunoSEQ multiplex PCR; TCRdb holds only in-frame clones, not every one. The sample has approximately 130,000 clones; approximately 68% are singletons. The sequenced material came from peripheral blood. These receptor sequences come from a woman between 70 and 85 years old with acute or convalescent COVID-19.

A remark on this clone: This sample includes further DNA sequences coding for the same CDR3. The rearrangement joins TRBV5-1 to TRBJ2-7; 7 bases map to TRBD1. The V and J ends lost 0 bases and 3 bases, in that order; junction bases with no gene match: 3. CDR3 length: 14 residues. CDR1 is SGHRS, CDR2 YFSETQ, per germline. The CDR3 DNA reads TGCGCCAGCAGCTTGGGGGACAGTAGCTACGAGCAGTACTTC. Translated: CASSLGDSSYEQYF.

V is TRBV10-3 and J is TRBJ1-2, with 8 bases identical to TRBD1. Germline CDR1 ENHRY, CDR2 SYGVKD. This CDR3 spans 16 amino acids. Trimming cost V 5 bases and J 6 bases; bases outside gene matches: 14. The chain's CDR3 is CAISTTPGEGQDGYTF. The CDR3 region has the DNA TGTGCCATCAGTACTACCCCGGGAGAGGGACAGGATGGCTACACCTTC.

This CDR3 reads CAWEIRGTGGWGTEAFF. The CDR3 nucleotides are TGTGCCTGGGAAATCCGTGGGACAGGGGGCTGGGGTACTGAAGCTTTCTTT. The genes are TRBV30 and TRBJ1-1; 12 nucleotides line up with TRBD1. The CDR3 is made up of 17 amino acids. Trimming removed 5 bases from V and 5 bases from J; junction bases left unmatched: 15. The germline V gene encodes CDR1 GTSNPN and CDR2 SVGIG (reference sequence).

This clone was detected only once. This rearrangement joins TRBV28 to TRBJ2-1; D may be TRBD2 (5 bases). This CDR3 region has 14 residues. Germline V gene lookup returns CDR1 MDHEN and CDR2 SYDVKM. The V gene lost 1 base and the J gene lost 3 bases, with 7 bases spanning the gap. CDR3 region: CASSLSGNYNEQFF. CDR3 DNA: TGTGCCAGCAGTTTATCGGGGAACTACAATGAGCAGTTCTTC.

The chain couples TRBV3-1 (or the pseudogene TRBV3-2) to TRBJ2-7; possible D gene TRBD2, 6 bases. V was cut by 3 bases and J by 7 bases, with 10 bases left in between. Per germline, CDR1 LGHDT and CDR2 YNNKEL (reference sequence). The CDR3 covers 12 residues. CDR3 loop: CASSHGLREQYF. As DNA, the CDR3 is TGTGCCAGCAGCCACGGACTACGAGAGCAGTACTTC.

CDR3 protein: CASTWDRTRRSSYEQYF. The CDR3 nucleotides read TGTGCCAGCACCTGGGACAGGACGCGTAGGAGCTCCTACGAGCAGTACTTC. The chain carries TRBV6-7 and TRBJ2-7, with TRBD1 matching over 8 bases. Being an ORF, TRBV6-7 has a function that is uncertain. The CDR3 is made up of 17 amino acids. The V gene end was trimmed by 7 bases and the J gene end by 0 bases; junction bases not matched to a gene: 14.

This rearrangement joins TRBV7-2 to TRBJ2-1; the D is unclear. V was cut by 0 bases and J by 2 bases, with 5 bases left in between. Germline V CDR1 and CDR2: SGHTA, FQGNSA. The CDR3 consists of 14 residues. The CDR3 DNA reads TGTGCCAGCAGCTTAGCGTCGGCCTACAATGAGCAGTTCTTC. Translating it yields CASSLASAYNEQFF.

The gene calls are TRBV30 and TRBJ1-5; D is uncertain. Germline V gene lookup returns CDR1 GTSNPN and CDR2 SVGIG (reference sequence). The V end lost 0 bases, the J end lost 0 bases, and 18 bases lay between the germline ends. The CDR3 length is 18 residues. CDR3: CAWSVRGLVDISNQPQHF. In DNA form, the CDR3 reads TGTGCCTGGAGTGTACGAGGTCTTGTGGATATTAGCAATCAGCCCCAGCATTTT.

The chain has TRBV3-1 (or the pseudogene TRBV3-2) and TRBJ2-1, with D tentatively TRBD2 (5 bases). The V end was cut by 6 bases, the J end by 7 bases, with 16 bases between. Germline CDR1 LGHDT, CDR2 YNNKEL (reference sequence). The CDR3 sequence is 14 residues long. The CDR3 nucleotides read TGTGCCAGCAGTGAACTAGAAGCTTGGAATGAGCAGTTCTTC. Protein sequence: CASSELEAWNEQFF.

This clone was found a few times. CDR3 DNA: TGCGCCAGCAGCCAAGGGCGAGGGTGGGCTTTCTTT. Protein sequence: CASSQGRGWAFF. The J gene is TRBJ1-1, the V gene TRBV4-1; D call uncertain. The CDR3 is 12 residues long. Germline lookup yields CDR1 MGHRA and CDR2 YSYEKL. V was trimmed by 1 base and J by 11 bases, leaving 11 bases between them.

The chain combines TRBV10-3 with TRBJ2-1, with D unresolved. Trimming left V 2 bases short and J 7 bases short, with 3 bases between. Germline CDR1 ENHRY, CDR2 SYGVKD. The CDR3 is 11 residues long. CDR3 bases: TGTGCCATCAGTGAGCATAATGAGCAGTTCTTC. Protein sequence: CAISEHNEQFF.

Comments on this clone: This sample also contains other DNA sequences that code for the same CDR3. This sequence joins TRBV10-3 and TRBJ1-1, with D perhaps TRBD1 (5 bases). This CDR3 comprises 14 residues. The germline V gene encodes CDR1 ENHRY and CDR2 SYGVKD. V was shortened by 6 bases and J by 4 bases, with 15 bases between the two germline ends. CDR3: CAIRSPTGLTEAFF. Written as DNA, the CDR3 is TGTGCCATCAGATCTCCAACAGGTCTCACTGAAGCTTTCTTT.

The DNA of the CDR3 is TGTGCCAGTAGTATAGGTCTAGCGGGAGTTTGGAAGACCCAGTACTTC. This gives the protein CASSIGLAGVWKTQYF. This rearrangement joins TRBV19 to TRBJ2-5; the match to TRBD2 covers 10 bases. V dropped 1 base and J dropped 6; count of bases not matched to a gene: 8. The CDR3 is 16 amino acids. The germline CDR1 and CDR2 sequences are LNHDA and SQIVND (reference sequence).

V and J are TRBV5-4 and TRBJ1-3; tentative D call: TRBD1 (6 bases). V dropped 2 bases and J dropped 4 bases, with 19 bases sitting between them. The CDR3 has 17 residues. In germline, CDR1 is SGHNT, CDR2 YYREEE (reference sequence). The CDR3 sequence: CASSLSTIATGGNTIYF. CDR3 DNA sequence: TGTGCCAGCAGCTTAAGTACAATCGCAACAGGGGGAAACACCATATATTTT. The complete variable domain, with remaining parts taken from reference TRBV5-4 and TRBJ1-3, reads ETGVTQSPTHLIKTRGQQVTLRCSSQSGHNTVSWYQQALGQGPQFIFQYYREEENGRGNFPPRFSGLQFPNYSSELNVNALELDDSALYLCASSLSTIATGGNTIYFGEGSWLTVV.

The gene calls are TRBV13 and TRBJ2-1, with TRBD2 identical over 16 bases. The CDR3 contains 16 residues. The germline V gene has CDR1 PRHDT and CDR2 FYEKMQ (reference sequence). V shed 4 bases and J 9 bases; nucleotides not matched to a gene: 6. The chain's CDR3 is CASSSTGTSGRVEQFF. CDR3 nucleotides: TGTGCCAGCAGCTCCACCGGGACTAGCGGGAGGGTTGAGCAGTTCTTC.

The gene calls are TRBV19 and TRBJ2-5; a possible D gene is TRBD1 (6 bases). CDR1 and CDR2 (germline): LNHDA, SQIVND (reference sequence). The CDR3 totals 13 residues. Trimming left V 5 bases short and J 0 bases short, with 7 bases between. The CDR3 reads CASSRDNQETQYF. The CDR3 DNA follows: TGTGCCAGTAGTCGGGACAACCAAGAGACCCAGTACTTC.

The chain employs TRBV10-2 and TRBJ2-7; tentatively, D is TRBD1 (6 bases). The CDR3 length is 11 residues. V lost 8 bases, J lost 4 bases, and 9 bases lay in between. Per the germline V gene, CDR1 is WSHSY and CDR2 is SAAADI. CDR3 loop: CASGTPYEQYF. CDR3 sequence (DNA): TGCGCCAGCGGGACACCTTACGAGCAGTACTTC.

The CDR3 coding sequence is TGTGCCAGCAGCCCCCTGGTGGGGGGCACTGAAGCTTTCTTT. This sequence encodes CASSPLVGGTEAFF. The genes are TRBV3-1 (or the pseudogene TRBV3-2) and TRBJ1-1, with D maybe TRBD1 (5 bases). The CDR3 runs 14 residues. V was trimmed by 4 bases and J by 4 bases, leaving 13 bases between them. Germline V gene lookup returns CDR1 LGHDT and CDR2 YNNKEL (reference sequence).

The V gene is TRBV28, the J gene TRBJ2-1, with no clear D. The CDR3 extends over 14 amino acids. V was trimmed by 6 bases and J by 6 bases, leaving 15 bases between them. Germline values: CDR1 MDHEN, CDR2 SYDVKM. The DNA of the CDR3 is TGTGCCAGCAGGTCCCCCGAAGAGATCAATGAGCAGTTCTTC. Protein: CASRSPEEINEQFF.

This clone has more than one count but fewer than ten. DNA for the CDR3: TGTGCCAGTGCCACAGGGCTGACTAATGAAAAACTGTTTTTT. Its translation is CASATGLTNEKLFF. The chain carries TRBV19 and TRBJ1-4, with D possibly matching TRBD1 (6 bases). The CDR3 extends over 14 amino acids. CDR1 is LNHDA, CDR2 SQIVND, per germline (reference sequence). Deletions cut 8 bases from V and 2 bases from J, with 12 bases between.

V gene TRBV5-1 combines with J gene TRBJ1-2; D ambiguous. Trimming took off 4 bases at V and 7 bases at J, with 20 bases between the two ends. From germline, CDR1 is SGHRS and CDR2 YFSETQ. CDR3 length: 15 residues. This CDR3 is CASSPGESRVGGYTF. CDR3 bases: TGCGCCAGCAGCCCGGGAGAATCCCGGGTGGGTGGCTACACCTTC.

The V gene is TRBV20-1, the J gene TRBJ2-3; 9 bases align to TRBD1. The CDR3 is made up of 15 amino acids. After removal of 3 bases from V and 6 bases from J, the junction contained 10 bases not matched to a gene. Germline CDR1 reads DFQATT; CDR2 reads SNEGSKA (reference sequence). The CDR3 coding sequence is TGCAGTGCTAGTTCTCCGGGACAGGGAACGGATACGCAGTATTTT. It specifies CSASSPGQGTDTQYF.

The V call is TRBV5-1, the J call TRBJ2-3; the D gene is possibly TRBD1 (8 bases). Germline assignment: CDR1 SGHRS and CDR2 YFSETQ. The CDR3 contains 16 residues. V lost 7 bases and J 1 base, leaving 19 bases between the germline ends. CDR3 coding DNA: TGCGCCAGCTGCGTGGGAGCGGGACAGGGCACAGATACGCAGTATTTT. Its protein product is CASCVGAGQGTDTQYF.

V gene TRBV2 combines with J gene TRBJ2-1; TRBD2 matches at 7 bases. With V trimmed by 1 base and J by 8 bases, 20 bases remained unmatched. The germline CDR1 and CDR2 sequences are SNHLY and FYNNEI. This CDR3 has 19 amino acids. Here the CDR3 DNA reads TGTGCCAGCAGTGAAGTTATCGTGGTAATAGGGACTACTATAGATGAGCAGTTCTTC. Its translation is CASSEVIVVIGTTIDEQFF.

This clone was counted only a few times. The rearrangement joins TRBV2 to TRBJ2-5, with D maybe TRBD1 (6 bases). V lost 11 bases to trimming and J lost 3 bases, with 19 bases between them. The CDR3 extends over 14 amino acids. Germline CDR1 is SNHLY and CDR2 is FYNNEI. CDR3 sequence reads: CASSSQGLEETQYF. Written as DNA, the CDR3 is TGTGCCTCAAGTAGCCAGGGGCTGGAAGAGACCCAGTACTTC.

The CDR3 region is CASSPRGSGGDLEQYF. The CDR3 coding sequence is TGTGCCAGCAGCCCCAGGGGGAGCGGGGGGGATCTCGAGCAGTACTTC. This chain links TRBV9 with TRBJ2-7; 10 bases agree with TRBD2. Trimming removed 4 bases from V and 6 bases from J; junction bases left unmatched: 13. Germline V gene lookup returns CDR1 SGDLS and CDR2 YYNGEE. CDR3 length: 16 residues.

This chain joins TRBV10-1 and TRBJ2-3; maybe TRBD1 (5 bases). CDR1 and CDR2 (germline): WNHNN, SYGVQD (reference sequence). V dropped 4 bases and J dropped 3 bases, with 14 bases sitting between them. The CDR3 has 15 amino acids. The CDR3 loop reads CASSAGHLPTDTQYF. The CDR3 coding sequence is TGCGCCAGCAGTGCAGGACACCTCCCGACAGATACGCAGTATTTT.